A selection of T cell receptor beta chains follows, all from one sample in a study of Ad26.COV2.S vaccination and SARS-CoV-2 variants. Clones were read by immunoSEQ multiplex PCR, and TCRdb kept only the in-frame ones, dropping some. The table records fewer than 400,000 clones, roughly nine tenths of them present only once. The material was peripheral blood, obtained in a trial of Ad26.COV2.S vaccine versus placebo. These receptor sequences come from a person aged 18-60 years who received the Ad26.COV2.S COVID-19 vaccine or a placebo. Both conserved end residues are part of each CDR3. D genes are given only for firm matches. Only some rows state a clone size, as once, few, many or a class for expanded clones.

cdr3_nt cdr3_aa clone_size v_call d_call j_call
TGTGCCAGCAGTGATTTTAGCGGGGGGCAGAGGGATGAGCAGTTCTTC CASSDFSGGQRDEQFF . TRBV2 TRBD2 TRBJ2-1
TGTGCCAGCAGTTACTCGACGGGCACTGAAGCTTTCTTT CASSYSTGTEAFF . TRBV6-2/TRBV6-3 . TRBJ1-1
TGCGCCAGCAGCTATATCGGAAATGAGCAGTTCTTC CASSYIGNEQFF . TRBV5-1 . TRBJ2-1
TGCGCCAGCAGCCAAGGGGAGACAGGGAATCAGCCCCAGCATTTT CASSQGETGNQPQHF . TRBV4-1 TRBD1 TRBJ1-5
TGCGCCAGCAGCCCGGGGGGGTTCTCCTATAATTCACCCCTCCACTTT CASSPGGFSYNSPLHF . TRBV4-3 . TRBJ1-6
TGTGCCAGCAGCCAAGACCGCGGGATCAGTTGGACAGATACGCAGTATTTT CASSQDRGISWTDTQYF . TRBV3-1/TRBV3-2 . TRBJ2-3
TGTGCCAGCAGCTTAGTTCGCTACGAGCAGTACTTC CASSLVRYEQYF . TRBV7-2 . TRBJ2-7
TGTGCCAGCAGCTCCCCCGAGGGAGGGGGAAACACCATATATTTT CASSSPEGGGNTIYF . TRBV7-9 . TRBJ1-3
TGCGCCAGCAGCCAAGAGGAGGGAACCTACGAGCAGTACTTC CASSQEEGTYEQYF once TRBV4-1 . TRBJ2-7
TGTGCCAGCAGCTTGGGGCAGGGAGCAAACTATGGCTACACCTTC CASSLGQGANYGYTF . TRBV5-4 . TRBJ1-2
TGTGCCACCAGTGCCACAGGGTTGTCCTACAATGAGCAGTTCTTC CATSATGLSYNEQFF . TRBV24-1 . TRBJ2-1